This T cell receptor beta chain was identified during a study of control samples from healthy donors and cancer patients. The CDR3 is made up of 12 amino acids. V was clipped by 2 bases and J by 4 bases, with 8 bases between them. The germline V gene has CDR1 SQVTM and CDR2 ANQGSEA. Assay used: immunoSEQ multiplex PCR; TCRdb lists only in-frame clones, some missing. This sample carries 93,000 or so clones, more than 85% of them seen once, and the ten largest clones take about 19%. This TCR derives from a man between 60 and 70 years old with lung cancer. V and J are TRBV29-1 and TRBJ1-2; no definite D call. The sample consisted of PBMCs. CDR3 loop: CSVERATYGYTF. For the CDR3, the DNA is TGCAGCGTTGAAAGGGCTACCTATGGCTACACCTTC.